The rows below give T cell receptor beta chains drawn from one sample of a study of vaccination and CD4 T cells after COVID-19. For these TCRs, the target antigens are not known. MiXCR, run by TCRdb on the PCR reads, gives a single entry per CDR3 protein. The data contain some 10,000 distinct CDR3 sequences, under 35% of them singletons. Sequences were obtained from CD4+ T cells from blood, cultured in vitro. The receptors come from a human donor in good health. Both conserved end residues are part of each CDR3. Each record gives: J gene, V gene, CDR3 protein.

TRBJ1-1 TRBV20-1 CSARDRKMFGEAFF
TRBJ1-2 TRBV19 CASSPSRTTQGSGYTF
TRBJ1-2 TRBV7-9 CAGQGNYGYTF
TRBJ2-5 TRBV2 CASLRDRAMETQYF
TRBJ1-2 TRBV28 CASSPRQYGYTF
TRBJ2-1 TRBV7-2 CASSLTGNGEQFF
TRBJ1-2 TRBV6-1 CASSQGQITNYGYTF
TRBJ2-3 TRBV10-3 CAISNADTQYF
TRBJ1-5 TRBV28 CASSLTGGNQPQHF
TRBJ2-3 TRBV5-5 CASSWTTDTQYF
TRBJ2-7 TRBV6-5 CASSSPGQLTANEQYF
TRBJ2-3 TRBV21-1 CASSKAEPRTGKADTQYF
TRBJ2-7 TRBV27 CASSLSGGPKSSYEQYF
TRBJ2-1 TRBV5-6 CASRRDDNEQFF
TRBJ1-1 TRBV20-1 CSARVGTPNTEAFF
TRBJ2-7 TRBV6-2/TRBV6-3 CASRPGGQGRHYEQYF
TRBJ2-1 TRBV18 CASSLNRGLSYSEQFF
TRBJ1-1 TRBV29-1 CSGSRPGQGSTEAFF
TRBJ1-2 TRBV2 CASGERVRGYTF
TRBJ1-2 TRBV20-1 CSARDNSYGYTF
TRBJ2-4 TRBV9 CASSGRDDQYF
TRBJ2-1 TRBV28 CASSYTSGRSNEQFF
TRBJ1-5 TRBV24-1 CASQGDGGNQPQHF
TRBJ2-3 TRBV6-1 CASSPLTAPSASTDTQYF
TRBJ2-5 TRBV6-1 CASSDLAEETQYF
TRBJ1-5 TRBV6-1 CASRVRDGQPQHF
TRBJ2-5 TRBV14 CASSQGGGGSGETQYF
TRBJ2-5 TRBV20-1 CSARVTSGTQETQYF
TRBJ2-5 TRBV5-5 CASSLAGGGAETQYF
TRBJ1-2 TRBV12-3/TRBV12-4 CASSFGPGYGYTF
TRBJ2-1 TRBV7-2 CASSRLAGANEQFF
TRBJ1-3 TRBV6-2/TRBV6-3 CASHAHGNRVKTANTIYF
TRBJ1-5 TRBV27 CASKTAYSNQPQHF
TRBJ2-5 TRBV19 CASSIGRVGGEAQYF
TRBJ2-2 TRBV19 CASSMDRGYTGELFF
TRBJ2-7 TRBV20-1 CSAGRDGGKGTLF
TRBJ1-5 TRBV6-2/TRBV6-3 CASKRYGSGPQHF
TRBJ2-1 TRBV24-1 CATSDLSARKQFF
TRBJ2-4 TRBV28 CASSQPSRADIQYF
TRBJ1-2 TRBV29-1 CSVEDGGPWNYGYTF
TRBJ2-3 TRBV7-2 CASRSGGRGTDTQYF
TRBJ2-3 TRBV7-7 CASSLGLGALDTQYF
TRBJ2-7 TRBV15 CATSSTEGRTNYEQYF
TRBJ1-4 TRBV15 CATSRPQSGTPTNEKLFF
TRBJ2-5 TRBV20-1 CSASEGLTQYF
TRBJ2-2 TRBV6-1 CASSEPQPTPGGWMFF
TRBJ1-2 TRBV30 CAWSHETGGYGYTF
TRBJ2-6 TRBV12-3/TRBV12-4 CASRAGQAFSGANVLTF
TRBJ2-7 TRBV4-3 CASSQGGTVRNYEQYF
TRBJ1-3 TRBV10-3 CAIRPPSGNTIYF
TRBJ1-2 TRBV20-1 CSARDYRGVLYSYTF
TRBJ2-2 TRBV11-3 CASSSRDRPSGTGELFF